The clone carrying this T cell receptor beta chain was seen a handful of times. The antigen is unknown. In TCRdb, the reads were re-called with MiXCR into one record per CDR3 protein. Of approximately 77,000 distinct CDR3 sequences in the sample, roughly 20% were seen once. Germline-derived CDR1 and CDR2 are SGHRS and YFSETQ. The CDR3 contains 14 residues. V shed 0 bases, J shed 8 bases, and the junction held 3 bases outside the gene matches. These data come from a study of type 1 regulatory T cells. Notes on the study in general: Compared with non-type 1 regulatory T cells, type 1 regulatory T cells showed a more restricted TCR repertoire.

The material sequenced was cultured type 1 regulatory T (Tr1) cells, either the whole culture or a sorted fraction (not recorded which). This chain uses TRBV5-1 with TRBJ2-1; 9 bases fit TRBD2. This clonotype was sampled from a human donor in good health. The CDR3 sequence is CASSLELAGDEQFF. DNA for the CDR3: TGCGCCAGCAGCTTGGAATTAGCGGGGGATGAGCAGTTCTTC.